One and the same sample provided the 20 T cell receptor beta chains below, sequenced in a study of T cells in localized non-small cell lung cancer. Assay used: immunoSEQ multiplex PCR; TCRdb lists only in-frame clones, some missing. There are 45,000 or so clones in the sample; roughly 90% occur only once, and under 12% lies in the top ten. Source: PBMCs, taken before any cancer treatment. Receptors were obtained from a woman aged 35 to 70 with stage II lung adenocarcinoma.

The chain recombines TRBV7-9 with TRBJ1-1, with TRBD1 identical over 7 bases. The CDR3 covers 13 residues. V shed 7 bases, J shed 11 bases, and the junction held 13 bases outside the gene matches. Germline CDR1 reads SEHNR; CDR2 reads FQNEAQ (reference sequence). The DNA of the CDR3 is TGTGCCAGCACCTGGGGGACAGACCTTGGGGCTTTCTTT. Residues: CASTWGTDLGAFF.

The CDR3 loop is CASSLESGNDEKLFF. CDR3 bases: TGCGCCAGCAGCTTGGAGTCAGGGAACGATGAAAAACTGTTTTTT. J is TRBJ1-4 and V is TRBV5-1, with TRBD1 as a possible D gene (5 bases). This CDR3 spans 15 amino acids. Trimming stripped 0 bases from V and 6 bases from J, with 12 bases between. Germline V CDR1 and CDR2: SGHRS, YFSETQ.

This chain connects TRBV5-1 to TRBJ1-3; D might be TRBD1 (5 bases). The CDR3 consists of 13 residues. V lost 0 bases to trimming and J lost 4 bases, with 5 bases between them. Germline V gene sequence: CDR1 SGHRS, CDR2 YFSETQ. As DNA, the CDR3 is TGCGCCAGCAGCTTGGACAGGGGAAACACCATATATTTT. Translating it yields CASSLDRGNTIYF.

CDR3 sequence: CASRRLQPQHF. The CDR3 nucleotides read TGTGCCAGCAGAAGACTACAGCCCCAGCATTTT. The rearrangement uses TRBV6-1 and TRBJ1-5; D not certain. CDR1 and CDR2 from the germline V gene are MNHNS and SASEGT. The CDR3 is 11 residues long. V was clipped by 6 bases and J by 7 bases, with 7 bases between them.

The chain joins TRBV28 to TRBJ1-1; a possible D gene is TRBD1 (5 bases). Germline CDR1 reads MDHEN; CDR2 reads SYDVKM. This CDR3 has 14 residues. V dropped 4 bases and J dropped 5 bases, with 14 bases sitting between them. CDR3 in amino acids: CASSSRAAPTEAFF. Written as DNA, the CDR3 is TGTGCCAGCAGTTCCAGGGCAGCACCTACTGAAGCTTTCTTT.

CDR3 loop: CASSLGIGYEQYF. The CDR3 region has the DNA TGTGCCAGCAGTTTGGGTATTGGCTACGAGCAGTACTTC. J is TRBJ2-7 and V is TRBV13; D unresolved. V lost 6 bases to trimming and J lost 3 bases, with 12 bases between them. The CDR3 covers 13 residues. Germline loops: CDR1 PRHDT, CDR2 FYEKMQ (reference sequence).

The chain is built from TRBV28 and TRBJ1-4; D may be TRBD1 (6 bases). The germline V and J ends were trimmed by 4 bases and 7 bases, with 10 bases remaining between them. Germline CDR1 is MDHEN and CDR2 is SYDVKM. The CDR3 totals 13 residues. CDR3 in DNA: TGTGCCAGCAGTTGGGGGCAAAGTGAAAAACTGTTTTTT. Encoded protein: CASSWGQSEKLFF.

This clone was observed once. The chain employs TRBV2 and TRBJ1-1; D is ambiguous. Germline V CDR1 and CDR2: SNHLY, FYNNEI. The CDR3 spans 13 residues. Trimming removed 7 bases from V and 1 base from J, with 10 bases in between. CDR3: CASNSQPNTEAFF. CDR3 sequence (DNA): TGTGCCAGCAACTCGCAGCCGAACACTGAAGCTTTCTTT.

The chain combines TRBV4-1 with TRBJ1-5; D is ambiguous. Per the germline V gene, CDR1 is MGHRA and CDR2 is YSYEKL. V shed 1 base and J shed 6 bases, with 10 bases lying between them. The CDR3 runs to 14 residues. CDR3 in amino acids: CASSQVGSPQPQHF. The CDR3 nucleotides read TGCGCCAGCAGCCAAGTCGGGAGTCCTCAGCCCCAGCATTTT.

The gene calls are TRBV6-5 and TRBJ2-7; D tentatively fits TRBD1 or TRBD2 (7 bases each). The CDR3 contains 11 residues. Trimming stripped 8 bases from V and 7 bases from J, with 12 bases between. Germline assignment: CDR1 MNHEY and CDR2 SVGAGI. The CDR3 bases are TGTGCCAGCTACCAGGGGGGGGAGCAGTACTTC. It yields the protein CASYQGGEQYF.

The rearrangement joins TRBV10-2 to TRBJ2-3; 7 bases are a match to TRBD2. The CDR3 sequence is 11 residues long. Trimming removed 3 bases from V and 11 bases from J; junction bases left unmatched: 2. Germline V gene data show CDR1 as WSHSY and CDR2 as SAAADI. The DNA of the CDR3 is TGCGCCAGCAGTGACGAGCGGGGGCAGTATTTT. Translated: CASSDERGQYF.

The chain couples TRBV7-9 to TRBJ2-3, with D tentatively TRBD1 (5 bases). Germline assignment: CDR1 SEHNR and CDR2 FQNEAQ (reference sequence). Between the trimmed V and J ends, which lost 6 bases and 7 bases, there was a span of 11 bases. The CDR3 consists of 12 residues. CDR3 amino acids: CASSLGVNTQYF. CDR3 sequence (DNA): TGTGCCAGCAGTCTAGGGGTCAATACGCAGTATTTT.

This clone was seen just once. This chain joins TRBV7-3 and TRBJ2-5; D is possibly TRBD1 (5 bases). There are 14 residues in the CDR3. Germline CDR1 SGHTA, CDR2 FQGTGA. The V and J ends lost 1 base and 2 bases respectively, with 8 bases between them. The CDR3: CASSLNPGQETQYF. CDR3 DNA sequence: TGTGCCAGCAGCTTAAACCCAGGGCAAGAGACCCAGTACTTC. The entire variable domain, with the rest obtained from reference TRBV7-3 and TRBJ2-5, is as follows: GAGVSQTPSNKVTEKGKYVELRCDPISGHTALYWYRQSLGQGPEFLIYFQGTGAADDSGLPNDRFFAVRPEGSVSTLKIQRTERGDSAVYLCASSLNPGQETQYFGPGTRLLVL.

V is TRBV10-1 and J is TRBJ1-2; D possibly corresponds to TRBD1 (5 bases). V dropped 4 bases and J dropped 7 bases, with 19 bases sitting between them. The germline V gene has CDR1 WNHNN and CDR2 SYGVQD (reference sequence). CDR3 length: 15 residues. The chain's CDR3 is CASSGPGGAFGGYTF. DNA for the CDR3: TGCGCCAGCAGTGGACCCGGGGGAGCTTTTGGTGGCTACACCTTC.

This sequence joins TRBV28 and TRBJ2-7; TRBD1 agrees at 7 bases. The CDR3 has 14 residues. The ends lost 4 bases at V and 6 bases at J; junction bases unmatched: 9. CDR1 and CDR2 from the germline V gene are MDHEN and SYDVKM. The DNA for the CDR3 is TGTGCCAGCAGTTATATCACAGGGGATATCGAGCAGTACTTC. Amino acids: CASSYITGDIEQYF.

The chain links TRBV5-4 to TRBJ1-2, with no clear D. This CDR3 comprises 14 residues. The germline V and J ends were trimmed by 2 bases and 0 bases, with 8 bases remaining between them. Germline loops: CDR1 SGHNT, CDR2 YYREEE (reference sequence). The CDR3 sequence is CASSFRVTNYGYTF. DNA for the CDR3: TGTGCCAGCAGCTTTCGGGTCACTAACTATGGCTACACCTTC.

A remark on this clone: An end of the junction does not agree with germline; a read error may underlie this. V gene TRBV2 combines with J gene TRBJ1-4; D might be TRBD1 (6 bases). The germline V gene encodes CDR1 SNHLY and CDR2 FYNNEI. The CDR3 length is 18 residues. This CDR3 reads CASSEGIIGGRSNEKLFF. CDR3 sequence (DNA): TGTGCCAGCAGCGAAGGAATAATAGGGGGGCGATCTAATGAAAAACTGTTTTTT. The full variable domain, rest sourced from reference TRBV2 and TRBJ1-4, is EPEVTQTPSHQVTQMGQEVILRCVPISNHLYFYWYRQILGQKVEFLVSFYNNEISEKSEIFDDQFSVERPDGSNFTLKIRSTKLEDSAMYFCASSEGIIGGRSNEKLFFGSGTQLSVL.

This sequence joins TRBV6-1 and TRBJ2-7; TRBD1 matches 7 bases. The CDR3 spans 14 residues. Germline lookup yields CDR1 MNHNS and CDR2 SASEGT. V was pared by 6 bases and J by 0 bases, with 5 bases of the junction left unmatched. The CDR3 sequence: CASRRTGSSYEQYF. The CDR3 DNA reads as TGTGCCAGCAGACGGACAGGAAGCTCCTACGAGCAGTACTTC.

The chain recombines TRBV27 with TRBJ1-4; D ambiguous. The CDR3 is 12 amino acids. Germline lookup yields CDR1 MNHEY and CDR2 SMNVEV (reference sequence). Trimming left V 2 bases short and J 8 bases short, with 6 bases between. The CDR3, as DNA: TGTGCCAGCAGTTTAGCGGGGGAAAAACTGTTTTTT. Protein product: CASSLAGEKLFF.

The chain couples TRBV9 to TRBJ1-2; a possible D gene is TRBD1 (5 bases). The CDR3 runs 15 residues. V lost 4 bases and J lost 4, with 17 bases in between. Germline V gene data show CDR1 as SGDLS and CDR2 as YYNGEE. CDR3: CASSSRAGSGYGYTF. The CDR3 region has the DNA TGTGCCAGCAGCTCCAGGGCGGGTAGTGGCTATGGCTACACCTTC.